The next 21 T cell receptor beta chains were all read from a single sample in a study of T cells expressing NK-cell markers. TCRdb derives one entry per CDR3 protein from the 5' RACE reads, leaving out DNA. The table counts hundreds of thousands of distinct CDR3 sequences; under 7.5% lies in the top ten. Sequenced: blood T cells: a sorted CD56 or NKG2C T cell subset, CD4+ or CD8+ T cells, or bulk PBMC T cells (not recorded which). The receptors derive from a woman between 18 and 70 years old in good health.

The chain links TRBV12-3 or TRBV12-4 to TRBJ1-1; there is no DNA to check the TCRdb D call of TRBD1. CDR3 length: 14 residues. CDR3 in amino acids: CASSLWTVSPEAFF.

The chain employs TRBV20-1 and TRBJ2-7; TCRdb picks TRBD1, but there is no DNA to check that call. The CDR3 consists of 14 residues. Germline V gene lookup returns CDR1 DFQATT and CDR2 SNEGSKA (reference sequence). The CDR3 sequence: CSADPGQGSYEQYF.

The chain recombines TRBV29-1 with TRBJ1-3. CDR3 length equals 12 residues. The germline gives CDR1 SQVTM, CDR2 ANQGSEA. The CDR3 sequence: CSGETTGNTIYF.

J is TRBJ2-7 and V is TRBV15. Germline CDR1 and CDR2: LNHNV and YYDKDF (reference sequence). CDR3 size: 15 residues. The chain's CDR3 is CATSTGPDGAYEQYF.

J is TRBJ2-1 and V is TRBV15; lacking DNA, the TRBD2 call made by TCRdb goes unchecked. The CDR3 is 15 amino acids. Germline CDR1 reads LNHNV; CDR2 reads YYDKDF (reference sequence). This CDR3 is CATSNTGLANNEQFF.

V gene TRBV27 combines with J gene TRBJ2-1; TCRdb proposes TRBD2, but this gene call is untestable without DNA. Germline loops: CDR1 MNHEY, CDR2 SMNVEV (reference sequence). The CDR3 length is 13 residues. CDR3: CATWTSGNYEQFF.

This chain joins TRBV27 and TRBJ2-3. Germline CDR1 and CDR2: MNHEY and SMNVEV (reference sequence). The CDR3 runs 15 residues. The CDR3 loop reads CASSLGIRGTDTQYF.

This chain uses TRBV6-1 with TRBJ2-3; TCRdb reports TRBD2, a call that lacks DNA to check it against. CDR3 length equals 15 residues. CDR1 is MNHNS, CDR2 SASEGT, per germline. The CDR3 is CASSAVAGGTDTQYF.

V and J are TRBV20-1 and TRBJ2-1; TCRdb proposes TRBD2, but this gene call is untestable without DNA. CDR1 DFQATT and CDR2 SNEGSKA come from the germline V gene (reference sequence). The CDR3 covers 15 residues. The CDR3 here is CSARDRVSGMNEQFF.

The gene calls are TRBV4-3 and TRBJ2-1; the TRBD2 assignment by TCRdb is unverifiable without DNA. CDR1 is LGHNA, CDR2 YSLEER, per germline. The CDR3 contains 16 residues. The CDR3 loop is CASSQVESSGGREQFF.

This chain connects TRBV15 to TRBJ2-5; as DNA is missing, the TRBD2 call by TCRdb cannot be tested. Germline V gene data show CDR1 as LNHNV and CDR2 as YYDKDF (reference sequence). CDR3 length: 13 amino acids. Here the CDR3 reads CATKGLARETQYF.

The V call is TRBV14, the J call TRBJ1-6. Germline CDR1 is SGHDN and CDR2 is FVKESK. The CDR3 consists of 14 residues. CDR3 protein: CASSQRAPRSPLHF.

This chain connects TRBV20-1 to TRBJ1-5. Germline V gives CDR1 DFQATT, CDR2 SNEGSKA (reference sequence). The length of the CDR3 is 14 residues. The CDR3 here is CSAGPHLPNQPQHF.

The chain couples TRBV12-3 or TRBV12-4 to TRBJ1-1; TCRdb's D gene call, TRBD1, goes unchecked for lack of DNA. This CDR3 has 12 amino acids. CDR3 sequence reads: CASRPDRDEAFF.

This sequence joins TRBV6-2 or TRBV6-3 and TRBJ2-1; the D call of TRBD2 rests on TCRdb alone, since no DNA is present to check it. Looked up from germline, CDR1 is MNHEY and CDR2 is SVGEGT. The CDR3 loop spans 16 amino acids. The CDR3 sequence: CASRRDLAGGMGEQFF.

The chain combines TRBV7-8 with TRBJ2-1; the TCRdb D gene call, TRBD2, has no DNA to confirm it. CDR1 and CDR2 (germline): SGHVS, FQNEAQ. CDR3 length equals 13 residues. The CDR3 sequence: CASSSEARREQFF.

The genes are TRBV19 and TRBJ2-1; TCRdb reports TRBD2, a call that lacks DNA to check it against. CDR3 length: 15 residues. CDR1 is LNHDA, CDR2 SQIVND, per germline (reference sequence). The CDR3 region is CASTSTSGPNNEQFF.

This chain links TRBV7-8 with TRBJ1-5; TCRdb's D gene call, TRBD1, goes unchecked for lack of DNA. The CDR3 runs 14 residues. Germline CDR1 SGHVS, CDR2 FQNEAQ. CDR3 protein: CASSPDRVNQPQHF.

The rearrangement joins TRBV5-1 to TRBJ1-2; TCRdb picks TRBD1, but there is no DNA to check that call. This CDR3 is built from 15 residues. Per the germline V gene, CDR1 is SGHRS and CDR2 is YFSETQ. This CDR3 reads CASSPTWTGGYGYTF. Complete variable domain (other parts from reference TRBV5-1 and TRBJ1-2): KAGVTQTPRYLIKTRGQQVTLSCSPISGHRSVSWYQQTPGQGLQFLFEYFSETQRNKGNFPGRFSGRQFSNSRSEMNVSTLELGDSALYLCASSPTWTGGYGYTFGSGTRLTVV.

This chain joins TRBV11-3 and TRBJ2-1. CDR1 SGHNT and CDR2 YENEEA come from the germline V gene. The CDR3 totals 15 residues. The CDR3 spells CASSSSGRSYNEQFF.

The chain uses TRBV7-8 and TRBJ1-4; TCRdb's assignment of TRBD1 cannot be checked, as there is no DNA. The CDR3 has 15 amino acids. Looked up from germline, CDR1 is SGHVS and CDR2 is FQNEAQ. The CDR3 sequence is CASSFNRGRSEKLFF.